This T cell receptor beta chain emerged from a study of T cells in Graves' hyperthyroidism and ophthalmopathy. Study context: Blood was drawn when the patient was first diagnosed and still untreated.

Uncontrolled infection, other autoimmune disease, pregnancy and lactation each barred patients from inclusion. The CDR3 regions of TCR beta were amplified from RNA transcripts. An initial round of RT-PCR targeting the TCR CDR3 relied on the HTBI primer set. TCRdb itself ran the multiplex PCR reads through MiXCR, one entry per CDR3 protein. The table shows about 360,000 distinct CDR3 sequences, with approximately 13% occurring only once. Trimming at V came to 2 bases and at J to 3 bases, leaving 7 bases not matched to a gene. The CDR3 spans 15 residues. The germline V gene has CDR1 SQVTM and CDR2 ANQGSEA. This clonotype was recorded at least ten times.

Input material: blood. The TCR originated in a woman aged 18 to 35 with Graves' hyperthyroidism. The chain uses TRBV29-1 and TRBJ2-7; the match to TRBD2 covers 10 bases. CDR3 in DNA: TGCAGCGTTGAACAGCCGAGGACTAGCGGCTACGAGCAGTACTTC. Translation gives CSVEQPRTSGYEQYF.